This T cell receptor (beta chain) was found in a study of blood T cell repertoires in COVID-19. Study-level information: Samples representing acute and convalescent COVID-19 were sourced from the United States, Italy and Spain.

The trim removed 2 bases at V and 4 bases at J, leaving 3 bases unmatched. Germline CDR1 reads MNHEY; CDR2 reads SVGEGT. This CDR3 is built from 14 residues. Profiled with immunoSEQ multiplex PCR; TCRdb holds only in-frame clones, not every one. The sample holds about 140,000 clones, over 60% seen once. The material sequenced was peripheral blood. The TCR comes from a woman in her fifties or sixties with active or convalescent COVID-19. The J gene is TRBJ2-5, the V gene TRBV6-2 or TRBV6-3; 8 bases are a match to TRBD1. The CDR3 DNA follows: TGTGCCAGCAGTTACACTGGACAGGGAGAGACCCAGTACTTC. Protein: CASSYTGQGETQYF.